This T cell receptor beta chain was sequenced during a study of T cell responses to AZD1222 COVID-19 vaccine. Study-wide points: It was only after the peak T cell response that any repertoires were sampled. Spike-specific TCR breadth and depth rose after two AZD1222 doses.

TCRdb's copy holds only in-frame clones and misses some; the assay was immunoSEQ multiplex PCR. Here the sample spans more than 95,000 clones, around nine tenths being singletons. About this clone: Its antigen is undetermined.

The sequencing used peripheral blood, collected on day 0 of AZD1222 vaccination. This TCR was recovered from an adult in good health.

In nucleotides, the CDR3 is TGTGCCAGCAGCTTAGGGACAATAACTGAAGCTTTCTTT. This translates into CASSLGTITEAFF. The chain recombines TRBV7-9 with TRBJ1-1; TRBD1 is a possible D gene (5 bases). The germline CDR1 and CDR2 sequences are SEHNR and FQNEAQ (reference sequence). The CDR3 loop spans 13 amino acids. V was trimmed by 1 base and J by 5 bases, leaving 8 bases between them.